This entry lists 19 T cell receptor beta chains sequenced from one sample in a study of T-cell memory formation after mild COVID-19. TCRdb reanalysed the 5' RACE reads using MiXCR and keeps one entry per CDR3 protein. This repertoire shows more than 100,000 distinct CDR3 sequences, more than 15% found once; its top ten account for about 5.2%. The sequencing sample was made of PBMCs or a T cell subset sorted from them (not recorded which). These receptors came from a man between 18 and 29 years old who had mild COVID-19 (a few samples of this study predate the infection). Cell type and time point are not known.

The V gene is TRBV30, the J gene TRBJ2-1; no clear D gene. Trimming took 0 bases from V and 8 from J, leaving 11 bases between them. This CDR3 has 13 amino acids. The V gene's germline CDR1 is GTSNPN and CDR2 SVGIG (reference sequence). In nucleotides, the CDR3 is TGTGCCTGGAGTGTGGGTACCATCCATGAGCAGTTCTTC. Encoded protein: CAWSVGTIHEQFF.

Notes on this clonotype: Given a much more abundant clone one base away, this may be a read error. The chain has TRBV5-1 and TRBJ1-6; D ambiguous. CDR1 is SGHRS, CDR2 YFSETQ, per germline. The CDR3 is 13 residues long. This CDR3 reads CASSLKLDSPLNF. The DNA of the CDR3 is TGCGCCAGCAGCTTGAAACTCGATTCACCCCTCAACTTT.

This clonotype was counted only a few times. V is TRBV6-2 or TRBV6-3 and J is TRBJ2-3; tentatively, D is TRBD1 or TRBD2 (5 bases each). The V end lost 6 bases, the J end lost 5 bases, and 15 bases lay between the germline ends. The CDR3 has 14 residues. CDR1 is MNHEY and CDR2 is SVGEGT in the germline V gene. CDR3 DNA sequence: TGTGCCAGCAGATGGGACCCAGGACGAGATACGCAGTATTTT. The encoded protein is CASRWDPGRDTQYF.

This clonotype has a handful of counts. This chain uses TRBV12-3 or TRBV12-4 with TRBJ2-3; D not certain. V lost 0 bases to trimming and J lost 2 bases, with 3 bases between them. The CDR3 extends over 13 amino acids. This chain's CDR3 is CASSLANTDTQYF. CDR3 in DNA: TGTGCCAGCAGTTTAGCGAACACAGATACGCAGTATTTT.

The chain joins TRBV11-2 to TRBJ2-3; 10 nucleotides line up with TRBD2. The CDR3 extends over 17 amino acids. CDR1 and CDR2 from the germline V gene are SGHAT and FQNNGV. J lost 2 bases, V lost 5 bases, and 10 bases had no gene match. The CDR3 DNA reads TGTGCCAGCAGCCCAACACTAGCGGGGACCCCCACAGATACGCAGTATTTT. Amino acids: CASSPTLAGTPTDTQYF.

The CDR3 DNA is TGCGCCAGCAGCCAACTCTTGGGGCCTCAGCCCCAGCATTTT. It codes for CASSQLLGPQPQHF. The rearrangement uses TRBV4-3 and TRBJ1-5; the D gene is possibly TRBD1 (5 bases). The germline V and J ends were trimmed by 2 bases and 6 bases, with 11 bases remaining between them. Germline lookup yields CDR1 LGHNA and CDR2 YSLEER. The CDR3 contains 14 residues.

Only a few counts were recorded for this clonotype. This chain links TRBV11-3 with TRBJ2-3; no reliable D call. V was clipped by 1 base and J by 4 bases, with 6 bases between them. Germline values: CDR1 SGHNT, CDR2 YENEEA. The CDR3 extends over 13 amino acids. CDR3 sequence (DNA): TGTGCCAGCAGCTTAGGGACGGCAGATACGCAGTATTTT. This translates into CASSLGTADTQYF.

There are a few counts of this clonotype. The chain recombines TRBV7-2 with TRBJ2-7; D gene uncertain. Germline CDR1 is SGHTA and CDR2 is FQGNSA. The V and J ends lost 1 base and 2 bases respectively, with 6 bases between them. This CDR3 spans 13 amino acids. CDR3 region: CASSLGWAYEQYF. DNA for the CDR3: TGTGCCAGCAGCTTAGGTTGGGCCTACGAGCAGTACTTC.

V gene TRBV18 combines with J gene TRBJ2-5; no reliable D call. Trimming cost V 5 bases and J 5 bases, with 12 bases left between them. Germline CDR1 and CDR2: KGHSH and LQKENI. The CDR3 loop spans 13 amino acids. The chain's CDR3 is CASSFTVSETQYF. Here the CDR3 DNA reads TGTGCCAGCTCATTTACGGTATCGGAGACCCAGTACTTC.

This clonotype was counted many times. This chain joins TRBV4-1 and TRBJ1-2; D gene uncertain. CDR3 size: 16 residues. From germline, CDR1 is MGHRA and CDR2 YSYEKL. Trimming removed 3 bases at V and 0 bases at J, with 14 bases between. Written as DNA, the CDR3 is TGCGCCAGCAGCCAGCCAACCAGGAGATCTAACTATGGCTACACCTTC. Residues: CASSQPTRRSNYGYTF.

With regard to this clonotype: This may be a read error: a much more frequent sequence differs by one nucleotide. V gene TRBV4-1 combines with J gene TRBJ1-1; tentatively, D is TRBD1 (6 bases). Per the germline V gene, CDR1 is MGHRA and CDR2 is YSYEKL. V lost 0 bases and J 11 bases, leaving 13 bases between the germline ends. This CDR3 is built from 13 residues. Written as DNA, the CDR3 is TGCGCCAGCAGCCAAGATAGGCAGGGGAGGGCTTTCTTT. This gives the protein CASSQDRQGRAFF.

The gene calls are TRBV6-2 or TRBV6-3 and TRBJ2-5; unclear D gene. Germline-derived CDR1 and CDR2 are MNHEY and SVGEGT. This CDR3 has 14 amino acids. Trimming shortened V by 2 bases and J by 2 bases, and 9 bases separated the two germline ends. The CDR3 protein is CASSYPGKQETQYF. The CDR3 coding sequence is TGTGCCAGCAGTTACCCCGGCAAACAAGAGACCCAGTACTTC.

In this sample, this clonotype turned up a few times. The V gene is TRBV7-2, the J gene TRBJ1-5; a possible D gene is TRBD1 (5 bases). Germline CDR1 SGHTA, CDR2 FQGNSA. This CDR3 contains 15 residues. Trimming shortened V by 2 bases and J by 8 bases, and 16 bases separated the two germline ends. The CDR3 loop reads CASSLQWGTLEPQHF. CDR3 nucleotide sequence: TGTGCCAGCAGCTTACAATGGGGCACGTTGGAGCCCCAGCATTTT.

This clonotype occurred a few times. CDR3 sequence: CASSSLQGSQYF. The CDR3 DNA is TGTGCCAGCAGTTCATTACAGGGATCGCAGTATTTT. The chain couples TRBV12-3 or TRBV12-4 to TRBJ2-3; TRBD1 might be the D (6 bases). The V end lost 4 bases, the J end lost 10 bases, and 12 bases lay between the germline ends. This CDR3 has 12 amino acids.

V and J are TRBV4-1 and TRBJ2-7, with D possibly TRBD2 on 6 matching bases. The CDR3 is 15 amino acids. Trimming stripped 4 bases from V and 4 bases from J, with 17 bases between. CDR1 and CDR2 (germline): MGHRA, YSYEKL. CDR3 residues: CASSLRTGGSYEQYV. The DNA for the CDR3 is TGCGCCAGCAGCCTACGGACTGGAGGGTCTTACGAGCAGTACGTC.

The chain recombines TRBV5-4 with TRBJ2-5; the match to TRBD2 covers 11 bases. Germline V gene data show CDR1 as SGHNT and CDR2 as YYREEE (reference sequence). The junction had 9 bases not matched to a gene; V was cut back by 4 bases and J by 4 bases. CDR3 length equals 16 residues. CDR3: CASSRQTSGAGETQYF. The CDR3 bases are TGTGCCAGCAGCCGACAGACTAGCGGGGCCGGAGAGACCCAGTACTTC. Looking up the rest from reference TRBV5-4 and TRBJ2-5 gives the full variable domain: ETGVTQSPTHLIKTRGQQVTLRCSSQSGHNTVSWYQQALGQGPQFIFQYYREEENGRGNFPPRFSGLQFPNYSSELNVNALELDDSALYLCASSRQTSGAGETQYFGPGTRLLVL.

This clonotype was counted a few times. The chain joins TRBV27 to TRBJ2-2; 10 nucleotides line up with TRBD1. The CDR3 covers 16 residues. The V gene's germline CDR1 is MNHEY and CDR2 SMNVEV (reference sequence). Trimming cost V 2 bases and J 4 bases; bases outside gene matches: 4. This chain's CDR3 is CASSLPGQGSTGELFF. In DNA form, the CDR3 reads TGTGCCAGCAGTTTACCGGGACAGGGGTCCACCGGGGAGCTGTTTTTT.

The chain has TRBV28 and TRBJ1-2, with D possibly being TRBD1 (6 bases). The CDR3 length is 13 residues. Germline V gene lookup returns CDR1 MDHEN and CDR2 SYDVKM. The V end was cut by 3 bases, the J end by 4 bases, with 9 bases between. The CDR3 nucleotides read TGTGCCAGCAGTTTTACGGACAGCTATGGCTACACCTTC. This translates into CASSFTDSYGYTF.

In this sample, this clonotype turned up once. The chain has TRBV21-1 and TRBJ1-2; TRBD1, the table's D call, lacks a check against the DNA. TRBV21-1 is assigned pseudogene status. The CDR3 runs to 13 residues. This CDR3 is CARRDRGREGYTF. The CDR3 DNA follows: TGTGCCCGCCGGGACAGGGGCAGGGAAGGCTACACCTTC.